The sequence of this TCR beta chain was determined in a study of blood T cell repertoires in COVID-19. Source study methods: The assay estimated nucleated cells by amplifying reference gene primers. Generated by immunoSEQ multiplex PCR, the TCRdb table keeps only in-frame clones and is missing some. That table is the source of V, J and clone size, and D and trimming were worked out from the DNA. The sample lists approximately 200,000 clones, 90% occurring once. Enrolment of Seattle patients took place during active infection, and they were followed longitudinally. The CDR3 totals 13 residues. Germline V gene sequence: CDR1 WSHSY, CDR2 SAAADI. Between the trimmed V and J ends, which lost 4 bases and 8 bases, there was a span of 12 bases.

This TCR derives from a man aged 25 to 45 with COVID-19, enrolled during active disease. The sequenced material came from peripheral blood. The chain links TRBV10-2 to TRBJ1-5, with D unclear. The CDR3 nucleotides read TGCGCCAGCAGTGTGGGCAGTCAAAAGCCCCAGCATTTT. Its protein is CASSVGSQKPQHF.